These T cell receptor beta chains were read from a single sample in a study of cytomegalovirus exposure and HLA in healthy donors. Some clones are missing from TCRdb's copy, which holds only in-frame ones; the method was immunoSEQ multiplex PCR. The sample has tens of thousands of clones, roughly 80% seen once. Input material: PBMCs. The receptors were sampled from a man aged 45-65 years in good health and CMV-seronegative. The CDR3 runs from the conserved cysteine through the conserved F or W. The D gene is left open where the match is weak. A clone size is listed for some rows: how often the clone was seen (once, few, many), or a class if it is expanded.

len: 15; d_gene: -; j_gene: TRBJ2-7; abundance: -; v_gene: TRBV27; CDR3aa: CASSLATGISYEQYF; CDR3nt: TGTGCCAGCAGTTTGGCAACAGGGATCTCCTACGAGCAGTACTTC
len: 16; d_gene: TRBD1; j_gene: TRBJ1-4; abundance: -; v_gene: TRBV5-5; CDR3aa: CASSPGQGATNEKLFF; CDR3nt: TGTGCCAGCAGCCCGGGACAGGGGGCAACTAATGAAAAACTGTTTTTT
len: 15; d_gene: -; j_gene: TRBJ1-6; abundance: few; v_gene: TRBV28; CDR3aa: CASSTDSGINSPLHF; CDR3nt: TGTGCCAGCAGTACCGACAGCGGGATTAATTCACCCCTCCACTTT
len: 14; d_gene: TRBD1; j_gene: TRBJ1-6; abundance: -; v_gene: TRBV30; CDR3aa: CAWSETGVGSPLHF; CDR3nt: TGTGCCTGGAGCGAAACAGGGGTGGGTTCACCCCTCCACTTT
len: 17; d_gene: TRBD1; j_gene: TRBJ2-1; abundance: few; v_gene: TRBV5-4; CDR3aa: CASSLGSGTGAYNEQFF; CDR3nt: TGTGCCAGCAGCTTGGGAAGCGGGACAGGGGCCTACAATGAGCAGTTCTTC
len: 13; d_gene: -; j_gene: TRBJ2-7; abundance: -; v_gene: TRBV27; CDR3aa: CASSPHSFYEQYF; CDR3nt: TGTGCCAGCAGTCCCCACAGCTTCTACGAGCAGTACTTC
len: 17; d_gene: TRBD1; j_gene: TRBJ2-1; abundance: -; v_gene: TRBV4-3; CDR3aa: CASSRFTGTGSNNEQFF; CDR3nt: TGCGCCAGCAGCCGATTTACCGGGACAGGGAGCAACAATGAGCAGTTCTTC
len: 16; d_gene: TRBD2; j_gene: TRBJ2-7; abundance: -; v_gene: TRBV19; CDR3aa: CASSTLEGLAGYEQYF; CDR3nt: TGTGCCAGTAGTACCCTGGAGGGACTAGCGGGGTACGAGCAGTACTTC
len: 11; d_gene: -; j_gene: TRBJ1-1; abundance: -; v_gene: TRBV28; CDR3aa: CASSSNTEAFF; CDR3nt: TGTGCCAGCAGCTCGAACACTGAAGCTTTCTTT
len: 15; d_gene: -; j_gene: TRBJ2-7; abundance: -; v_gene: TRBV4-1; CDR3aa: CASSQEGQYYYEQYF; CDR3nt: TGCGCCAGCAGCCAAGAGGGGCAGTACTACTACGAGCAGTACTTC
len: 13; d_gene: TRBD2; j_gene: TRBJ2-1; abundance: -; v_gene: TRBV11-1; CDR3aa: CASSLGLVYEQFF; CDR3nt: TGTGCCAGCAGCTTGGGACTAGTGTATGAGCAGTTCTTC
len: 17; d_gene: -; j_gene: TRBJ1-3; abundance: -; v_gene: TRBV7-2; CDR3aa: CASSLAPEGHSGNTIYF; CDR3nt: TGTGCCAGCAGCTTAGCGCCCGAGGGTCACTCTGGAAACACCATATATTTT
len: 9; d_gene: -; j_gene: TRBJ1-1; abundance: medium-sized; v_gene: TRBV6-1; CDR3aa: CASTAEAFF; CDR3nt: TGTGCCAGCACAGCTGAAGCTTTCTTT
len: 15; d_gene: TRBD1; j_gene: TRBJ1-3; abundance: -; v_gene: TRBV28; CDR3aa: CASSLTGASGNTIYF; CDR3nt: TGTGCCAGCAGTTTAACAGGGGCCTCTGGAAACACCATATATTTT
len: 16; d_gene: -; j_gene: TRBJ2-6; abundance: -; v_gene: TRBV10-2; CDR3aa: CASSKITGSGANVLTF; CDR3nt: TGCGCCAGCAGTAAAATCACAGGGTCTGGGGCCAACGTCCTGACTTTC
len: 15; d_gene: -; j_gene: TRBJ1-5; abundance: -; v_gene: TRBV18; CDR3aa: CASSPEGKSNQPQHF; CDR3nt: TGTGCCAGCTCACCGGAGGGAAAATCCAATCAGCCCCAGCATTTT
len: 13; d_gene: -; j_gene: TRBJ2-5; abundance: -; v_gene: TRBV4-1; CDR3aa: CASSQDPLKTQYF; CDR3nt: TGCGCCAGCAGCCAAGACCCCCTAAAGACCCAGTACTTC
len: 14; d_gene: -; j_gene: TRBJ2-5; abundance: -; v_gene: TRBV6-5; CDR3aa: CATNQGRVRETQYF; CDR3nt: TGTGCCACCAACCAGGGGCGAGTCCGGGAGACCCAGTACTTC
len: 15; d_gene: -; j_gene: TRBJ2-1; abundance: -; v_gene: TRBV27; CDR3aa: CASSPRGSGTVEQFF; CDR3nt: TGTGCCAGCAGTCCGCGCGGTAGCGGTACCGTTGAGCAGTTCTTC
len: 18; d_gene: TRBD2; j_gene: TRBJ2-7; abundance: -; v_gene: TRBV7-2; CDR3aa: CASSLKVGGSGGTYEQYF; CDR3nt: TGTGCCAGCAGCTTAAAAGTCGGGGGTAGCGGGGGTACCTACGAGCAGTACTTC
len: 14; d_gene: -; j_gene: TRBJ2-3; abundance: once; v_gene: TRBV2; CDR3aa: CASRVGDYTDTQYF; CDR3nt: TGTGCCAGCAGAGTCGGGGATTACACAGATACGCAGTATTTT
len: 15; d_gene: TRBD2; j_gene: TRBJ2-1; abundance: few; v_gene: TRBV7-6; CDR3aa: CASSPAGGGRTEQFF; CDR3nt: TGTGCCAGCAGCCCGGCGGGCGGCGGGAGAACTGAGCAGTTCTTC